These 8 T cell receptor beta chains came from one sample sequenced in a study of blood T cell repertoires in COVID-19. TCRdb's copy holds only in-frame clones and misses some; the assay was immunoSEQ multiplex PCR. The data contain fewer than 250,000 clones, roughly 88% of them seen just once; the ten biggest clones take up approximately 3.5%. Material: PBMCs or T cells enriched from blood (not recorded which). These receptors were collected from a woman in her twenties or thirties who had been exposed to COVID-19.

The V call is TRBV5-6, the J call TRBJ1-5; 8 bases agree with TRBD1. J was trimmed by 6 bases and V by 4 bases; bases with no gene match: 6. The germline gives CDR1 SGHDT, CDR2 YYEEEE. The CDR3 has 14 residues. The CDR3 DNA reads as TGTGCCAGCAGCGGGGGGACAGGTCGTCAGCCCCAGCATTTT. It specifies CASSGGTGRQPQHF.

The rearrangement joins TRBV6-2 or TRBV6-3 to TRBJ1-2; 8 bases are a match to TRBD1. Germline values: CDR1 MNHEY, CDR2 SVGEGT. With 0 bases clipped from V and 6 bases from J, the junction kept 3 bases outside the gene matches. The CDR3 totals 14 residues. This chain's CDR3 is CASSYSRTGNGYTF. In DNA, the CDR3 is TGTGCCAGCAGTTACTCACGGACAGGGAATGGCTACACCTTC.

The V call is TRBV20-1, the J call TRBJ2-1, with 10 nucleotides matching TRBD2. The CDR3 length is 16 residues. Germline V gene data show CDR1 as DFQATT and CDR2 as SNEGSKA (reference sequence). With V trimmed by 3 bases and J by 4 bases, 9 bases remained unmatched. CDR3 bases: TGCAGTGCTAGTCCTAATTTAGCGGGAGGTTACAATGAGCAGTTCTTC. Translating gives CSASPNLAGGYNEQFF.

V and J are TRBV12-5 and TRBJ2-7; a weak D match, TRBD1 (6 bases). Trimming took off 2 bases at V and 6 bases at J, with 14 bases between the two ends. Germline V gives CDR1 LGHNT, CDR2 FRNRAP. CDR3 length equals 14 residues. The CDR3 DNA reads TGTGCTAGTGGTTTGACAGCCAGAGGGGGCGAGCAGTACTTC. Residues: CASGLTARGGEQYF.

The chain combines TRBV19 with TRBJ2-1; D may be TRBD2 (6 bases). Trimming cost V 3 bases and J 5 bases, with 20 bases left between them. This CDR3 region has 17 residues. Germline assignment: CDR1 LNHDA and CDR2 SQIVND (reference sequence). In DNA form, the CDR3 reads TGTGCCAGTAGTATCTTTGCGGGGACCTTTTCCCACAATGAGCAGTTCTTC. It specifies CASSIFAGTFSHNEQFF.

The chain's CDR3 is CASSPQGDGGYTF. CDR3 sequence (DNA): TGCGCCAGCAGCCCGCAGGGGGATGGGGGCTACACCTTC. The chain couples TRBV5-1 to TRBJ1-2; the match to TRBD1 covers 7 bases. The CDR3 has 13 residues. Germline trimming cut 4 bases from V and 8 bases from J; bases unmatched to any gene: 8. CDR1 SGHRS and CDR2 YFSETQ come from the germline V gene.

The chain joins TRBV5-4 to TRBJ2-5; 8 bases line up with TRBD1. The germline gives CDR1 SGHNT, CDR2 YYREEE (reference sequence). The CDR3 totals 15 residues. After removal of 1 base from V and 4 bases from J, the junction contained 6 bases not matched to a gene. The CDR3 sequence: CASSLPDRVRETQYF. In DNA, the CDR3 is TGTGCCAGCAGCTTGCCGGACAGGGTACGAGAGACCCAGTACTTC.

This clone was seen once. This rearrangement joins TRBV6-6 to TRBJ1-1; no clear D gene. Germline lookup yields CDR1 MNHNY and CDR2 SVGAGI (reference sequence). The V and J ends lost 6 bases and 1 base respectively, with 9 bases between them. The CDR3 totals 13 residues. CDR3 sequence reads: CASSPAGNTEAFF. CDR3 DNA: TGTGCCAGCAGCCCTGCCGGGAACACTGAAGCTTTCTTT.